This entry is about one T cell receptor (beta chain). No cognate antigen has been identified for it. There are no base qualities to consult, and no much larger clone falls within one base. Each collaborating institution followed its own protocols to collect whole blood in K2EDTA tubes. For TCRbeta analysis, collaborators shipped samples in one of three forms: frozen whole blood, isolated PBMCs, or DNA extracted from either of those sample types. The entry originates in a study of blood T cell repertoires in COVID-19 (dated by TCRdb to 2020 to 2021). General notes on the study: The collaborator samples originated in the United States, Italy and Spain and spanned the acute and convalescent phases of COVID-19. The material from the prospective study consisted of cDNA or gDNA derived from T cells, B-cell-depleted T cells, or PBMCs. Subjects who had been exposed to COVID-19, were actively infected with it, or had recovered from it provided the deeply sampled blood TCRbeta repertoires that made up the dataset. The repertoires were made available in a free public database intended to serve as a resource for research on the immune response to SARS-CoV-2. Samples came from the ongoing ImmuneRACE study (first 160 participants) plus 1,254 subjects from 6 global collaborators. Sample metadata almost always included a de-identified subject ID, COVID-19 status, age in years and sex. Where available, HLA class I and class II types were taken from metadata supplied by the sample provider and were not determined by assay-based typing.

TCRbeta CDR3 regions were amplified from genomic DNA using the immunoSEQ Assay, a bias-controlled multiplex PCR. The authors' pipeline ran thus. The number of nucleated cells in each sample was estimated from the amplification of reference gene primers within the assay. Sequence reads were collapsed and filtered to measure the absolute abundance of every unique TCRbeta CDR3 rearrangement. For each sample, productive Simpson clonality was calculated by taking the square root of Simpson's diversity index across productive rearrangements. TCRdb took this table from immuneACCESS and kept in-frame rearrangements with V and J called. Such tables lack part of the clones; where checked against another copy, unresolved V genes explain under half of the gap, and the rest is unexplained. The V and J calls and the clone size are those of that table, but D and trimming were determined from the DNA. The sample records 70,000 to 80,000 clones, approximately 80% of which are singletons. Approximately 12% of the sample is taken by the ten largest.

Here is what the overall study found, with its caveats: How much clinical and demographic metadata was included differed by source and by participant, and the metadata was provided uncurated.

The V and J ends are trimmed by 5 bases and 2 bases, leaving 4 bases between them. According to the germline V gene, CDR1 reads SNHLY and CDR2 reads FYNNEI. The CDR3 numbers 11 residues from cysteine through phenylalanine. Only CDR3 DNA remains: 33 bases, in frame from the first base. This sequence was found in a human donor in a cohort sampled during active COVID-19. Sequencing was performed on peripheral blood. The sequence joins TRBV2 to TRBJ2-7, with the D gene call left open. The CDR3 protein sequence reads: CASSSAYEQYF. The DNA sequence reads TGTGCCAGCAGTAGCGCCTACGAGCAGTACTTC.